This T cell receptor (beta chain) originates from a study of cytomegalovirus exposure and HLA in healthy donors. Points from the study as a whole: In vitro assays verified that three CMV-associated chains recognized CMV antigens specifically. Indistinguishable V segments, including TRBV6-2 and TRBV6-3, were excluded.

Donors consisted of healthy bone marrow donors. This clone was counted only a few times. The target antigen is unknown. The PCR used 60 Vbeta and 13 Jbeta primers. In the study's own analysis: Later reanalysis found roughly 80 million unique TCR beta chains, about 11 million of them shared. Repertoires were generated with immunoSEQ multiplex PCR, while TCRdb's copy carries only in-frame clones and drops some. V and J calls and clone size come straight from that table; D and trimming were deduced from the DNA. The repertoire holds approximately 150,000 clones, about 84% seen once, with 1.3% in the top ten. This CDR3 region has 14 residues. The germline V and J ends were trimmed by 3 bases and 0 bases, with 6 bases remaining between them. Looked up from germline, CDR1 is SNHLY and CDR2 is FYNNEI.

This chain connects TRBV2 to TRBJ1-3, with a tentative D call TRBD1 (5 bases). The source of this sequence is a man in his forties or fifties in good health and CMV-seropositive. Sample: PBMCs. CDR3 sequence reads: CASSDRDSGNTIYF. The CDR3 bases are TGTGCCAGCAGTGACAGGGACTCTGGAAACACCATATATTTT.